This TCR beta chain emerged from a study of OX40 agonist ivuxolimab in advanced cancers. Study-wide context: Every 2 weeks, patients got intravenous ivuxolimab at one of six dose levels (0.01-10 mg/kg). Anti-PD-1, anti-PD-L1 or anti-CTLA-4 therapy given earlier was allowed, and about 38% had some.

Peripheral blood came from all dose cohorts at three timepoints. Worth noting for this clone: At one end the junction does not follow the germline gene, possibly because of a read error.

The method was immunoSEQ multiplex PCR; TCRdb's version includes in-frame clones alone and lacks a portion of them. The sample lists around 11,000 clones; around 70% were seen once. The CDR3 consists of 16 residues. Per the germline V gene, CDR1 is SGHVS and CDR2 is FQNEAQ. The chain links TRBV7-8 to TRBJ2-3; 10 bases align to TRBD2. This receptor was identified in an adult with an advanced solid tumor such as melanoma, head and neck, liver or kidney cancer. Sequencing was performed on CD4+ or CD8+ T cells sorted from blood, taken in a trial of the OX40 agonist ivuxolimab. For the CDR3, the DNA is TGCGCGTCGAGCGGGAGGGGGGGGACGAGCACAGATACGCAGTATTTT. It yields the protein CASSGRGGTSTDTQYF.